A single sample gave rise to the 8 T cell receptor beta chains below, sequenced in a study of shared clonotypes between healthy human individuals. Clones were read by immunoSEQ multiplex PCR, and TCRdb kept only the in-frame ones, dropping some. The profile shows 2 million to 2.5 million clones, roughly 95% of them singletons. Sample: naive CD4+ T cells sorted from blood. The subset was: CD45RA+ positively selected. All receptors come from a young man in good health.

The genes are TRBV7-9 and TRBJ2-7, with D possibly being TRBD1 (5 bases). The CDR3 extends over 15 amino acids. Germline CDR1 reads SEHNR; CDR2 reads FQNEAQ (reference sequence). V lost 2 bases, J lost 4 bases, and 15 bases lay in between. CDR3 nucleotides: TGTGCCAGCAGCTTACCAGGGAAACTCGAATACGAGCAGTACTTC. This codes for CASSLPGKLEYEQYF.

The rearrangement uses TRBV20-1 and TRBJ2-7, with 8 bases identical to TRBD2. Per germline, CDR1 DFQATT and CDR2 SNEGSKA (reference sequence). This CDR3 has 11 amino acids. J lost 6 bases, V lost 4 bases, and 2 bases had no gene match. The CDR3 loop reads CSATRGGEQYF. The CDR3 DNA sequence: TGCAGTGCTACCCGGGGGGGCGAGCAGTACTTC.

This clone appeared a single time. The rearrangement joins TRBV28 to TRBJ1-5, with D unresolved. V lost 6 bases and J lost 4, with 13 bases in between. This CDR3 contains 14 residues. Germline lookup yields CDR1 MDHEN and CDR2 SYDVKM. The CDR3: CASSLGLGNQPQHF. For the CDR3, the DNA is TGTGCCAGCAGCTTAGGGTTGGGAAATCAGCCCCAGCATTTT. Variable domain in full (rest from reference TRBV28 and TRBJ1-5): DVKVTQSSRYLVKRTGEKVFLECVQDMDHENMFWYRQDPGLGLRLIYFSYDVKMKEKGDIPEGYSVSREKKERFSLILESASTNQTSMYLCASSLGLGNQPQHFGDGTRLSIL.

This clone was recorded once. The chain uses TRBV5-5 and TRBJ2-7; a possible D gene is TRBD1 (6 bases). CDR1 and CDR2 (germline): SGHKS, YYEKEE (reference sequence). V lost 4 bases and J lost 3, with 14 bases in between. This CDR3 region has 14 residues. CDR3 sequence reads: CASSPDRNNYEQYF. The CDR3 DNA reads TGTGCCAGCAGCCCCGACAGGAACAACTACGAGCAGTACTTC.

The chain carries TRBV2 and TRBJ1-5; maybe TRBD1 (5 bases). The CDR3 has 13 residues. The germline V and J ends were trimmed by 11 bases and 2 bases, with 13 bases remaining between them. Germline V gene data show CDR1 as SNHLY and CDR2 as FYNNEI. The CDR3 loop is CAGTRDGNQPQHF. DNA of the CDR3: TGTGCCGGGACGAGGGATGGCAATCAGCCCCAGCATTTT.

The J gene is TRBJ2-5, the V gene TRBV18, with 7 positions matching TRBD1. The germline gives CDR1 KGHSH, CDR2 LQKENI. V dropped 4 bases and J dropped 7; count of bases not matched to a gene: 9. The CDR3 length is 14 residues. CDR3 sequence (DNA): TGTGCCAGCTCACAAGTGACAGGGCCCAGGACCCAGTACTTC. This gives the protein CASSQVTGPRTQYF.

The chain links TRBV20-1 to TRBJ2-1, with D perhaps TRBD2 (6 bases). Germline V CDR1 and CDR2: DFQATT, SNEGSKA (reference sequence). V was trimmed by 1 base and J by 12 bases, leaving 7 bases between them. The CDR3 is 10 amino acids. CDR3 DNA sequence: TGCAGTGCTAGAGGGGACTGGCAGTTCTTC. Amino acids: CSARGDWQFF.

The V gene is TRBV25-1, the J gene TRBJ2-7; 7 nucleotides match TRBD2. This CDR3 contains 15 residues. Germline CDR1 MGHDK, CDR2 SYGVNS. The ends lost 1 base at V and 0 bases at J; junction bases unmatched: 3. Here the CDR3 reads CASSEWASGSYEQYF. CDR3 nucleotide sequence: TGTGCCAGCAGTGAATGGGCTAGCGGCTCCTACGAGCAGTACTTC.